This passage covers 27 T cell receptor beta chains from one sample sequenced in a study of blood T cell repertoires in COVID-19. Profiling relied on immunoSEQ multiplex PCR, and the TCRdb table lists in-frame clones only, not all of them. The table shows a few hundred thousand clones, with 80% to 90% occurring only once. Sample: peripheral blood. All receptors derive from a man younger than 45 with acute or convalescent COVID-19.

The rearrangement uses TRBV28 and TRBJ2-7; 7 bases match TRBD1. The V gene end was trimmed by 5 bases and the J gene end by 3 bases; junction bases not matched to a gene: 7. CDR3 length: 14 amino acids. Germline lookup yields CDR1 MDHEN and CDR2 SYDVKM. For the CDR3, the DNA is TGTGCCAGCAGTGGGGGAGCAGGGGGCTACGAGCAGTACTTC. This sequence encodes CASSGGAGGYEQYF.

The chain links TRBV28 to TRBJ2-3, with 14 bases identical to TRBD2. Germline-derived CDR1 and CDR2 are MDHEN and SYDVKM. The CDR3 totals 17 residues. V lost 3 bases and J lost 2; bases outside the gene matches: 4. CDR3 bases: TGTGCCAGCAGTTTGACTAGCGGGAGGGGGGACACAGATACGCAGTATTTT. This sequence encodes CASSLTSGRGDTDTQYF.

CDR3 region: CASSRQISNQPQHF. The CDR3 nucleotides are TGTGCCAGCAGCCGACAGATTAGCAATCAGCCCCAGCATTTT. This chain links TRBV3-1 (or the pseudogene TRBV3-2) with TRBJ1-5; possibly TRBD1 for D (5 bases). The germline V gene encodes CDR1 LGHDT and CDR2 YNNKEL (reference sequence). CDR3 size: 14 residues. V shed 4 bases and J shed 0 bases, with 7 bases lying between them.

The V gene is TRBV6-5, the J gene TRBJ1-6; D unresolved. V lost 8 bases and J 6 bases, leaving 14 bases between the germline ends. The CDR3 is 14 residues long. Germline assignment: CDR1 MNHEY and CDR2 SVGAGI. CDR3 coding DNA: TGTGCCAGCTCCCTGGCCGGGTTTAATTCACCCCTCCACTTT. Its protein is CASSLAGFNSPLHF.

This clone came up once. V gene TRBV6-6 combines with J gene TRBJ2-3, with 10 positions matching TRBD2. From germline, CDR1 is MNHNY and CDR2 SVGAGI (reference sequence). The length of the CDR3 is 19 residues. V lost 5 bases, J lost 0 bases, and 14 bases stayed unmatched. DNA for the CDR3: TGTGCCAGCAGTCAAAGCGGGAGGGCCTATGATATAAGCACAGATACGCAGTATTTT. It encodes CASSQSGRAYDISTDTQYF.

J is TRBJ2-2 and V is TRBV5-5; unclear D gene. In germline, CDR1 is SGHKS, CDR2 YYEKEE (reference sequence). V lost 2 bases to trimming and J lost 1 base, with 9 bases between them. The CDR3 contains 15 residues. CDR3 amino acids: CASSLKGENTGELFF. In nucleotides, the CDR3 is TGTGCCAGCAGCTTAAAAGGAGAGAACACCGGGGAGCTGTTTTTT. The full variable domain, with the rest looked up from reference TRBV5-5 and TRBJ2-2, is DAGVTQSPTHLIKTRGQQVTLRCSPISGHKSVSWYQQVLGQGPQFIFQYYEKEERGRGNFPDRFSARQFPNYSSELNVNALLLGDSALYLCASSLKGENTGELFFGEGSRLTVL.

The chain employs TRBV2 and TRBJ1-1; the D gene is possibly TRBD1 (6 bases). There are 14 residues in the CDR3. CDR1 is SNHLY and CDR2 is FYNNEI in the germline V gene. The V end lost 6 bases, the J end lost 3 bases, and 14 bases lay between the germline ends. CDR3 sequence reads: CASSLQGPYTEAFF. The CDR3 DNA reads TGTGCCAGCAGCTTACAGGGACCGTACACTGAAGCTTTCTTT.

CDR3 in amino acids: CASSTGTGGISGNTIYF. Written as DNA, the CDR3 is TGCGCCAGCAGCACCGGGACAGGGGGCATCTCTGGAAACACCATATATTTT. V usage is TRBV5-1 and J usage is TRBJ1-3, with 12 bases lining up with TRBD1. In germline, CDR1 is SGHRS, CDR2 YFSETQ. The CDR3 has 17 residues. Germline trimming cut 4 bases from V and 0 bases from J; bases unmatched to any gene: 5.

The chain has TRBV3-1 (or the pseudogene TRBV3-2) and TRBJ1-2; D remains ambiguous. The V end lost 4 bases, the J end lost 2 bases, and 11 bases lay between the germline ends. The CDR3 has 14 residues. Germline V gene sequence: CDR1 LGHDT, CDR2 YNNKEL (reference sequence). In DNA, the CDR3 is TGTGCCAGCAGCCGCAACAGAAGAAACTATGGCTACACCTTC. Translation gives CASSRNRRNYGYTF.

V and J are TRBV30 and TRBJ2-5; D gene ambiguous. Trimming stripped 0 bases from V and 0 bases from J, with 14 bases between. This CDR3 is built from 16 residues. CDR1 is GTSNPN, CDR2 SVGIG, per germline (reference sequence). CDR3 bases: TGTGCCTGGAGTGTAAAAATACGGTCGGACCAAGAGACCCAGTACTTC. Translation gives CAWSVKIRSDQETQYF. The whole variable domain, remainder taken from reference TRBV30 and TRBJ2-5, is SQTIHQWPATLVQPVGSPLSLECTVEGTSNPNLYWYRQAAGRGLQLLFYSVGIGQISSEVPQNLSASRPQDRQFILSSKKLLLSDSGFYLCAWSVKIRSDQETQYFGPGTRLLVL.

This chain uses TRBV3-1 (or the pseudogene TRBV3-2) with TRBJ2-3, with 11 bases aligning to TRBD2. CDR1 and CDR2 (germline): LGHDT, YNNKEL (reference sequence). The J segment lost 7 bases and the V segment lost 6 bases, leaving 6 bases of the junction unmatched. This CDR3 is 14 amino acids long. The CDR3 nucleotides read TGTGCCAGCAGTCGTAGCGGGGGGGGGAATACGCAGTATTTT. This encodes CASSRSGGGNTQYF.

This chain joins TRBV27 and TRBJ2-4; the match to TRBD1 covers 7 bases. CDR1 MNHEY and CDR2 SMNVEV come from the germline V gene (reference sequence). The junction had 7 bases not matched to a gene; V was cut back by 5 bases and J by 12 bases. The CDR3 runs to 12 residues. The CDR3 DNA sequence: TGTGCCAGCAGTCTAACGGGACAGACTCAGTACTTC. This gives the protein CASSLTGQTQYF.

V is TRBV12-1 and J is TRBJ2-7; TRBD2 is the table's D call and was not checked against the DNA. TRBV12-1 is a documented pseudogene. The CDR3 covers 19 residues. CDR3 amino acids: CASSFARSSGRILVYEQYF. In DNA form, the CDR3 reads TGTGCCAGCAGCTTTGCTAGGTCCAGCGGGAGGATTCTCGTCTACGAGCAGTACTTC.

The rearrangement uses TRBV27 and TRBJ2-3; 7 nucleotides line up with TRBD1. The germline V gene has CDR1 MNHEY and CDR2 SMNVEV (reference sequence). V lost 3 bases and J lost 6; bases outside the gene matches: 6. There are 14 residues in the CDR3. In DNA form, the CDR3 reads TGTGCCAGCAGTTTCAGGGGGTCAGGCGATACGCAGTATTTT. Protein product: CASSFRGSGDTQYF.

The rearrangement links TRBV28 to TRBJ2-5, with 9 bases that match TRBD2. The V gene end was trimmed by 5 bases and the J gene end by 5 bases; junction bases not matched to a gene: 9. This CDR3 comprises 15 residues. Germline V gene data show CDR1 as MDHEN and CDR2 as SYDVKM. CDR3: CASSSLAGRLETQYF. As DNA, the CDR3 is TGTGCCAGCAGTAGCCTAGCGGGAAGGCTTGAGACCCAGTACTTC.

The chain links TRBV19 to TRBJ1-6, with 8 positions matching TRBD1. This CDR3 has 16 amino acids. Germline CDR1 and CDR2: LNHDA and SQIVND (reference sequence). After removal of 5 bases from V and 6 bases from J, the junction contained 9 bases not matched to a gene. CDR3 in amino acids: CASSVQGALINSPLHF. The CDR3 region has the DNA TGTGCCAGTAGTGTCCAGGGGGCGCTGATTAATTCACCCCTCCACTTT.

The CDR3 sequence: CASSPRRENEKLFF. The DNA of the CDR3 is TGTGCCAGCTCACCCCGACGGGAGAATGAAAAACTGTTTTTT. The chain employs TRBV18 and TRBJ1-4; D is undetermined. CDR3 size: 14 residues. Germline assignment: CDR1 KGHSH and CDR2 LQKENI. The ends were cut back, 3 bases at V and 5 bases at J, with 10 bases in the middle.

The J gene is TRBJ2-3, the V gene TRBV5-1; TRBD1 agrees at 10 bases. V lost 0 bases and J lost 6; bases outside the gene matches: 4. CDR3 size: 15 residues. The germline gives CDR1 SGHRS, CDR2 YFSETQ. CDR3 coding DNA: TGCGCCAGCAGCTTGGCTCCGGACAGGGGGGATACGCAGTATTTT. Protein sequence: CASSLAPDRGDTQYF.

The rearrangement uses TRBV25-1 and TRBJ1-3; 9 nucleotides agree with TRBD1. This CDR3 comprises 15 residues. After removal of 5 bases from V and 4 bases from J, the junction contained 6 bases not matched to a gene. Germline V CDR1 and CDR2: MGHDK, SYGVNS. CDR3 sequence reads: CASSTTGGLGNTIYF. The CDR3, as DNA: TGTGCCAGCAGTACGACAGGGGGGCTAGGAAACACCATATATTTT.

In this sample, this clone turned up once. The CDR3 DNA reads TGTGCCAGCAGCGTAGCGGGCTGGCGGGGGAACACAGATACGCAGTATTTT. Its translation is CASSVAGWRGNTDTQYF. The chain uses TRBV9 and TRBJ2-3, with TRBD2 matching over 7 bases. The CDR3 totals 17 residues. CDR1 is SGDLS, CDR2 YYNGEE, per germline. With 0 bases clipped from V and 2 bases from J, the junction kept 9 bases outside the gene matches.

This rearrangement joins TRBV6-1 to TRBJ2-7; TRBD2 agrees at 8 bases. The CDR3 runs 12 residues. Germline assignment: CDR1 MNHNS and CDR2 SASEGT. V lost 11 bases and J lost 3; bases outside the gene matches: 6. CDR3 nucleotides: TGTGCCGGAGGGACTAGGCGCTACGAGCAGTACTTC. Its translation: CAGGTRRYEQYF.

The table lists this clone with a count of one. V is TRBV6-5 and J is TRBJ1-5; no clear D. Germline-derived CDR1 and CDR2 are MNHEY and SVGAGI. CDR3 length: 14 amino acids. V lost 4 bases, J lost 3 bases, and 10 bases lay in between. The CDR3 nucleotides are TGTGCCAGCAGTTTACGGTTTGCCAATCAGCCCCAGCATTTT. Translating gives CASSLRFANQPQHF.

This chain links TRBV27 with TRBJ1-1; weak D call: TRBD1 (6 bases). CDR1 and CDR2 from the germline V gene are MNHEY and SMNVEV (reference sequence). With 6 bases removed from V and 9 bases from J, the gap between germline ends came to 17 bases. The CDR3 runs to 13 residues. The DNA of the CDR3 is TGTGCCAGCAGCCTACAGACAGGTCTCCAAGCTTTCTTT. It is translated as CASSLQTGLQAFF.

CDR3 residues: CSVEDRAINIQYF. In nucleotides, the CDR3 is TGCAGCGTTGAAGACAGGGCTATAAACATTCAGTACTTC. The V and J genes are TRBV29-1 and TRBJ2-4, with D possibly TRBD1 on 5 matching bases. Germline V CDR1 and CDR2: SQVTM, ANQGSEA. Deletions cut 0 bases from V and 6 bases from J, with 9 bases between. The CDR3 length is 13 residues.

This clone has only one observation. The genes are TRBV18 and TRBJ2-7; 7 bases agree with TRBD1. Germline CDR1 KGHSH, CDR2 LQKENI. V lost 4 bases, J lost 4 bases, and 10 bases stayed unmatched. The CDR3 runs to 15 residues. In DNA, the CDR3 is TGTGCCAGCTCACTACGACAGGGTGAAGGATACGAGCAGTACTTC. It codes for CASSLRQGEGYEQYF.

This sequence joins TRBV7-9 and TRBJ2-2; D is uncertain. Germline values: CDR1 SEHNR, CDR2 FQNEAQ (reference sequence). There are 13 residues in the CDR3. Trimming took 5 bases from V and 2 from J, leaving 6 bases between them. CDR3 nucleotides: TGTGCCAGCAGCCGAGTCAACACCGGGGAGCTGTTTTTT. This sequence encodes CASSRVNTGELFF.

The chain carries TRBV5-6 and TRBJ2-5, with a possible D match to TRBD1 (6 bases). The CDR3 is made up of 15 amino acids. Per the germline V gene, CDR1 is SGHDT and CDR2 is YYEEEE. Trimming removed 2 bases from V and 1 base from J, with 12 bases in between. CDR3 protein: CASSFQGPLQETQYF. DNA for the CDR3: TGTGCCAGCAGCTTCCAGGGGCCGCTCCAAGAGACCCAGTACTTC.